This TCR beta chain was profiled in a study of shared clonotypes between healthy human individuals. In its sample, this clone was seen many times. Using immunoSEQ multiplex PCR, the repertoire was profiled, and TCRdb retains in-frame clones only, with some absent. The sample yields about a million clones, roughly 80% seen once. Per germline, CDR1 LGHNA and CDR2 YSLEER. Losses at the gene ends were 4 bases for V and 6 bases for J; bases not matched to a gene: 9. The CDR3 sequence is 15 residues long. This sequence was found in a man aged 18 to 29 in good health. Some clones in this sample may be carry-over from other donors' samples. Material for sequencing was memory CD4+ T cells from PBMCs. The subset was: CD45RA-negative fraction. This chain connects TRBV4-3 to TRBJ2-3; TRBD2 agrees at 8 bases. This CDR3 is CASSPQGLGLDTQYF. CDR3 sequence (DNA): TGCGCCAGCAGCCCACAGGGACTAGGATTGGATACGCAGTATTTT.